The 11 T cell receptor beta chains below all came from one sample that was sequenced in a study of CD8 T cells in Susac syndrome. With random hexamers, 0.5 to 1 ug RNA was reverse transcribed. In TCRdb, the immunoSEQ multiplex PCR reads were re-called with MiXCR into one record per CDR3 protein. This table has some 150,000 distinct CDR3 sequences, over 90% appearing once. Sequencing was performed on CD4+ T cells from PBMCs. All receptors come from a human donor with Susac syndrome.

The chain links TRBV5-6 to TRBJ1-2; TRBD1 matches at 10 bases. Germline V lookup: CDR1 SGHDT, CDR2 YYEEEE. Unmatched junction bases numbered 7, after V lost 4 bases and J lost 7 bases. CDR3 length equals 14 residues. The chain's CDR3 is CASSPGQGSLGYTF. The DNA of the CDR3 is TGTGCCAGCAGCCCGGGACAGGGGTCGCTTGGCTACACCTTC.

Here the CDR3 DNA reads TGCAGCGCCGATGGGAACATGAACACTGAAGCTTTCTTT. Protein product: CSADGNMNTEAFF. This sequence joins TRBV29-1 and TRBJ1-1; no definite D call. The CDR3 runs 13 residues. Germline V CDR1 and CDR2: SQVTM, ANQGSEA. Trimming shortened V by 7 bases and J by 0 bases, and 12 bases separated the two germline ends.

The CDR3 nucleotides are TGTGCCAGCAGCACGGGACAGACAAGGAACACCGGGGAGCTGTTTTTT. It codes for CASSTGQTRNTGELFF. The chain is built from TRBV5-4 and TRBJ2-2; 7 bases fit TRBD1. Trimming at V came to 4 bases and at J to 1 base, leaving 7 bases not matched to a gene. This CDR3 is built from 16 residues. Looked up from germline, CDR1 is SGHNT and CDR2 is YYREEE (reference sequence).

The rearrangement links TRBV29-1 to TRBJ2-5, with D tentatively TRBD1 or TRBD2 (5 bases each). V was cut by 0 bases and J by 0 bases, with 11 bases left in between. Germline-derived CDR1 and CDR2 are SQVTM and ANQGSEA. The length of the CDR3 is 15 residues. CDR3 nucleotide sequence: TGCAGCGTTGAAGATCGGGGCAGAGACCAAGAGACCCAGTACTTC. Its protein product is CSVEDRGRDQETQYF. The full variable domain, its missing parts supplied by reference TRBV29-1 and TRBJ2-5, is SAVISQKPSRDICQRGTSLTIQCQVDSQVTMMFWYRQQPGQSLTLIATANQGSEATYESGFVIDKFPISRPNLTFSTLTVSNMSPEDSSIYLCSVEDRGRDQETQYFGPGTRLLVL.

The chain employs TRBV11-2 and TRBJ2-5; D ambiguous. The CDR3 sequence is 15 residues long. Germline CDR1 SGHAT, CDR2 FQNNGV. The V gene lost 3 bases and the J gene lost 4 bases, with 15 bases spanning the gap. The chain's CDR3 is CASSFSGPLGETQYF. CDR3 coding DNA: TGTGCCAGCAGCTTTTCCGGCCCTCTGGGAGAGACCCAGTACTTC.

The chain recombines TRBV13 with TRBJ2-4; TRBD2 matches at 10 bases. The CDR3 consists of 16 residues. Germline values: CDR1 PRHDT, CDR2 FYEKMQ (reference sequence). The junction had 7 bases not matched to a gene; V was cut back by 5 bases and J by 3 bases. CDR3 DNA sequence: TGTGCCAGCAGCATCAGCGGGAGGGTGGTCAAAAACATTCAGTACTTC. It yields the protein CASSISGRVVKNIQYF.

This chain uses TRBV7-9 with TRBJ2-2, with 12 nucleotides matching TRBD2. Trimming removed 6 bases from V and 4 bases from J; junction bases left unmatched: 0. The CDR3 sequence is 14 residues long. Germline lookup yields CDR1 SEHNR and CDR2 FQNEAQ (reference sequence). This CDR3 reads CASRTSGGTGELFF. Written as DNA, the CDR3 is TGTGCCAGCAGGACTAGCGGGGGCACCGGGGAGCTGTTTTTT.

The gene calls are TRBV4-3 and TRBJ2-3; the D gene is possibly TRBD1 (5 bases). V was trimmed by 0 bases and J by 5 bases, leaving 9 bases between them. This CDR3 has 14 amino acids. Germline-derived CDR1 and CDR2 are LGHNA and YSLEER. The chain's CDR3 is CASSQEQGKDTQYF. The CDR3, as DNA: TGCGCCAGCAGCCAAGAGCAGGGAAAAGATACGCAGTATTTT.

J is TRBJ2-7 and V is TRBV12-3 or TRBV12-4; D uncertain. The CDR3 covers 13 residues. V lost 6 bases and J 3 bases, leaving 12 bases between the germline ends. CDR3 amino acids: CASSISLGYEQYF. In DNA, the CDR3 is TGTGCCAGCAGCATCTCCCTGGGCTACGAGCAGTACTTC.

The chain is built from TRBV4-2 and TRBJ2-7; perhaps TRBD2 as D (7 bases). The V end was cut by 1 base, the J end by 7 bases, with 26 bases between. The CDR3 extends over 18 amino acids. Germline CDR1 and CDR2: LGHNA and YNFKEQ. The CDR3 DNA follows: TGTGCCAGCAGCCAAGCGGTGGGCGGGGGCCCCGGACCTCGGGAGCAGTACTTC. As protein: CASSQAVGGGPGPREQYF.

CDR3 sequence reads: CASSHLGLAGSSYEQYF. The CDR3 coding sequence is TGTGCCAGCAGCCACCTCGGACTAGCGGGGAGCTCCTACGAGCAGTACTTC. The V gene is TRBV4-2, the J gene TRBJ2-7, with 12 nucleotides matching TRBD2. With V trimmed by 3 bases and J by 0 bases, 6 bases remained unmatched. This CDR3 is built from 17 residues. Germline assignment: CDR1 LGHNA and CDR2 YNFKEQ.